The 20 T cell receptor beta chains given below trace back to one sample, sequenced in a study of OX40 agonist ivuxolimab in advanced cancers. Here immunoSEQ multiplex PCR was the method, and the copy in TCRdb shows in-frame clones only, minus some. This table has some 33,000 clones, approximately 87% appearing once. Sequenced here: CD4+ or CD8+ T cells sorted from blood, sampled in a trial of the OX40 agonist ivuxolimab. These receptors were obtained from an adult with an advanced solid tumor such as melanoma, head and neck, liver or kidney cancer.

The CDR3 sequence is CSADRNTEAFF. The CDR3 region has the DNA TGCAGCGCTGACAGGAACACTGAAGCTTTCTTT. This chain connects TRBV29-1 to TRBJ1-1; possibly TRBD1 for D (5 bases). This CDR3 comprises 11 residues. V shed 7 bases and J shed 1 base, with 7 bases lying between them. Germline CDR1 is SQVTM and CDR2 is ANQGSEA. Using reference TRBV29-1 and TRBJ1-1 for the parts outside the CDR3, the full variable domain is SAVISQKPSRDICQRGTSLTIQCQVDSQVTMMFWYRQQPGQSLTLIATANQGSEATYESGFVIDKFPISRPNLTFSTLTVSNMSPEDSSIYLCSADRNTEAFFGQGTRLTVV.

The CDR3 nucleotides are TGTGCCTGGAGAACCAGACAGATCTTTAACTATGGCTACACCTTC. Amino acids: CAWRTRQIFNYGYTF. The chain carries TRBV30 and TRBJ1-2, with D perhaps TRBD1 (5 bases). V lost 3 bases to trimming and J lost 1 base, with 15 bases between them. The CDR3 totals 15 residues. Germline CDR1 and CDR2: GTSNPN and SVGIG (reference sequence).

This clone was seen a few times. The chain employs TRBV5-6 and TRBJ2-1; TRBD2 matches at 11 bases. Germline V gene lookup returns CDR1 SGHDT and CDR2 YYEEEE. With V trimmed by 1 base and J by 7 bases, 10 bases remained unmatched. CDR3 length: 17 residues. CDR3 amino acids: CASSLSKELAGENEQFF. The CDR3 bases are TGTGCCAGCAGCTTGTCAAAGGAACTAGCGGGAGAAAATGAGCAGTTCTTC.

The rearrangement uses TRBV6-6 and TRBJ1-2; 7 bases match TRBD1. Trimming at V came to 2 bases and at J to 6 bases, leaving 9 bases not matched to a gene. The CDR3 has 15 amino acids. The germline V gene encodes CDR1 MNHNY and CDR2 SVGAGI (reference sequence). CDR3 bases: TGTGCCAGCAGTTACGGGGGACAGCTTCTAGATGGCTACACCTTC. It specifies CASSYGGQLLDGYTF.

The chain joins TRBV6-5 to TRBJ2-7; 8 nucleotides line up with TRBD1. Trimming took 1 base from V and 5 from J; bases not matched to a gene: 7. The CDR3 loop spans 15 amino acids. CDR1 MNHEY and CDR2 SVGAGI come from the germline V gene. DNA of the CDR3: TGTGCCAGCAGTTACTGGCCACAGGGGGTGAACGAGCAGTACTTC. This sequence encodes CASSYWPQGVNEQYF.

V and J are TRBV14 and TRBJ2-1; tentative D call: TRBD2 (5 bases). Germline CDR1 is SGHDN and CDR2 is FVKESK. The ends were cut back, 8 bases at V and 0 bases at J, with 17 bases in the middle. The CDR3 sequence is 16 residues long. The DNA for the CDR3 is TGTGCCAGCGCCAACCCAGCGGCGAGCTCCTACAATGAGCAGTTCTTC. It yields the protein CASANPAASSYNEQFF.

This clone was observed a single time. This sequence joins TRBV19 and TRBJ2-1; 14 positions match TRBD2. The CDR3 contains 17 residues. J was trimmed by 7 bases and V by 4 bases; bases with no gene match: 9. The germline gives CDR1 LNHDA, CDR2 SQIVND (reference sequence). The chain's CDR3 is CASSTPGLAGEENEQFF. In DNA, the CDR3 is TGTGCCAGTAGTACGCCGGGACTAGCGGGAGAGGAAAATGAGCAGTTCTTC.

This clone showed up just a few times. This chain links TRBV9 with TRBJ2-1, with D maybe TRBD2 (6 bases). Deletions cut 4 bases from V and 3 bases from J, with 26 bases between. The CDR3 is made up of 19 amino acids. Germline CDR1 is SGDLS and CDR2 is YYNGEE. The CDR3 reads CASSSPNETSGVLYNEQFF. Written as DNA, the CDR3 is TGTGCCAGCAGCTCTCCCAACGAGACCTCGGGGGTCCTCTACAATGAGCAGTTCTTC.

The V and J genes are TRBV1 and TRBJ2-7; the table assigns TRBD1, which was not confirmed against the DNA. TRBV1 constitutes a pseudogene. The CDR3 loop spans 16 amino acids. The CDR3 protein is CTSSQSADSNAYEQYF. In nucleotides, the CDR3 is TGCACCAGCAGCCAGAGCGCGGACAGCAACGCCTACGAGCAGTACTTC.

The chain carries TRBV7-9 and TRBJ1-4, with 8 bases fitting TRBD1. Unmatched junction bases numbered 7, after V lost 4 bases and J lost 6 bases. This CDR3 spans 15 amino acids. CDR1 and CDR2 from the germline V gene are SEHNR and FQNEAQ (reference sequence). The CDR3 spells CASSSRQGLDEKLFF. CDR3 in DNA: TGTGCCAGCAGCTCTCGACAGGGGCTAGATGAAAAACTGTTTTTT.

V is TRBV19 and J is TRBJ1-1; D not resolved. This CDR3 has 13 residues. The ends were cut back, 1 base at V and 4 bases at J, with 7 bases in the middle. Germline assignment: CDR1 LNHDA and CDR2 SQIVND (reference sequence). In DNA form, the CDR3 reads TGTGCCAGTAGTATAGGGGTAACCACTGAAGCTTTCTTT. Protein product: CASSIGVTTEAFF.

The J gene is TRBJ2-1, the V gene TRBV2; D gene ambiguous. V gave up 7 bases and J gave up 5 bases, with 9 bases separating them. The CDR3 consists of 12 residues. The germline V gene encodes CDR1 SNHLY and CDR2 FYNNEI. CDR3: CASKPSDNEQFF. The CDR3 DNA reads TGTGCCAGCAAGCCATCTGACAATGAGCAGTTCTTC.

This chain joins TRBV7-8 and TRBJ2-7; TRBD1 agrees at 7 bases. V lost 7 bases and J lost 4; bases outside the gene matches: 10. The CDR3 totals 14 residues. The germline V gene has CDR1 SGHVS and CDR2 FQNEAQ. For the CDR3, the DNA is TGTGCCAGCACCTATTCCGGGACAGATTACGAGCAGTACTTC. Translated, it gives CASTYSGTDYEQYF.

The V and J genes are TRBV2 and TRBJ1-5; D gene unclear. Germline-derived CDR1 and CDR2 are SNHLY and FYNNEI. This CDR3 has 10 amino acids. The V end lost 5 bases, the J end lost 15 bases, and 11 bases lay between the germline ends. DNA of the CDR3: TGTGCCAGCAGTAATGGGGTAATGCATTTT. As protein: CASSNGVMHF. Complete variable domain (other parts from reference TRBV2 and TRBJ1-5): EPEVTQTPSHQVTQMGQEVILRCVPISNHLYFYWYRQILGQKVEFLVSFYNNEISEKSEIFDDQFSVERPDGSNFTLKIRSTKLEDSAMYFCASSNGVMHFGDGTRLSIL.

The chain recombines TRBV27 with TRBJ2-3; TRBD1 matches 7 bases. Germline assignment: CDR1 MNHEY and CDR2 SMNVEV (reference sequence). This CDR3 is built from 15 residues. Germline trimming cut 0 bases from V and 6 bases from J; bases unmatched to any gene: 6. The CDR3 here is CASSLSPGTADTQYF. The CDR3 coding sequence is TGTGCCAGCAGTTTATCGCCAGGGACAGCCGATACGCAGTATTTT.

V gene TRBV7-3 combines with J gene TRBJ2-3; D is unresolved. Trimming removed 0 bases at V and 5 bases at J, with 12 bases between. This CDR3 is built from 15 residues. CDR1 SGHTA and CDR2 FQGTGA come from the germline V gene. CDR3 residues: CASSLTGGSLDTQYF. The CDR3 coding sequence is TGTGCCAGCAGCTTAACGGGTGGTAGCTTAGATACGCAGTATTTT. Full variable domain (missing parts from reference TRBV7-3 and TRBJ2-3): GAGVSQTPSNKVTEKGKYVELRCDPISGHTALYWYRQSLGQGPEFLIYFQGTGAADDSGLPNDRFFAVRPEGSVSTLKIQRTERGDSAVYLCASSLTGGSLDTQYFGPGTRLTVL.

This CDR3 is CASSLATGNYGYTF. In DNA, the CDR3 is TGTGCCAGCAGCTTGGCCACGGGGAACTATGGCTACACCTTC. The chain links TRBV5-5 to TRBJ1-2; no clear D. The CDR3 is 14 amino acids. V was pared by 0 bases and J by 2 bases, with 8 bases between. Germline values: CDR1 SGHKS, CDR2 YYEKEE (reference sequence).

V gene TRBV2 combines with J gene TRBJ2-7, with 9 bases aligning to TRBD1. The CDR3 sequence is 14 residues long. The V and J ends lost 6 bases and 3 bases, in that order; junction bases with no gene match: 6. Germline V lookup: CDR1 SNHLY, CDR2 FYNNEI. The CDR3 bases are TGTGCCAGCAGCCAGACAGGGGGAGGCTACGAGCAGTACTTC. Protein sequence: CASSQTGGGYEQYF.

The rearrangement links TRBV29-1 to TRBJ2-7, with D perhaps assigned TRBD1 or TRBD2 (5 bases each). This CDR3 is 13 amino acids long. Between the trimmed V and J ends, which lost 7 bases and 3 bases, there was a span of 16 bases. Germline-derived CDR1 and CDR2 are SQVTM and ANQGSEA. The CDR3 reads CSAIRGRSYEQYF. The CDR3 nucleotides are TGCAGCGCTATTCGGGGACGGAGCTACGAGCAGTACTTC.

This clone was seen a handful of times. This chain uses TRBV16 with TRBJ1-5, with a tentative D call TRBD1 (6 bases). The CDR3 length is 14 residues. Between the trimmed V and J ends, which lost 2 bases and 5 bases, there was a span of 10 bases. CDR1 and CDR2 from the germline V gene are KGHSY and FQNENV. CDR3 nucleotides: TGTGCCAGCAGCCAAGGACAGTCCCATCAGCCCCAGCATTTT. Protein: CASSQGQSHQPQHF.